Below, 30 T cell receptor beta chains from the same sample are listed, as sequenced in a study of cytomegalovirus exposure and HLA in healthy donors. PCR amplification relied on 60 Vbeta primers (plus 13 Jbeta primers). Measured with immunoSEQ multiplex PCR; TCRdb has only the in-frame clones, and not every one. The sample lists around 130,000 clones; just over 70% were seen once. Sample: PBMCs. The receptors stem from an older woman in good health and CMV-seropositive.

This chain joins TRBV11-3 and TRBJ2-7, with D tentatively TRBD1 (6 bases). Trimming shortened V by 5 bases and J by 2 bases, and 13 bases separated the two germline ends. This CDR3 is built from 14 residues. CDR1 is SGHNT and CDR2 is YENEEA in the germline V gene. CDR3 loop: CASSPLDSPYEQYF. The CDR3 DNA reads TGTGCCAGCAGCCCGCTGGACAGTCCCTACGAGCAGTACTTC.

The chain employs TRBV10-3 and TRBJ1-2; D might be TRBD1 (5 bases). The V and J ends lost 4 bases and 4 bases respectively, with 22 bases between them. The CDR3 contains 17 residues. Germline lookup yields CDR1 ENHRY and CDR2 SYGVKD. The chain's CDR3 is CAISVRGLEGNSYGYTF. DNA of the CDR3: TGTGCCATCAGTGTAAGGGGATTGGAGGGGAACAGCTATGGCTACACCTTC.

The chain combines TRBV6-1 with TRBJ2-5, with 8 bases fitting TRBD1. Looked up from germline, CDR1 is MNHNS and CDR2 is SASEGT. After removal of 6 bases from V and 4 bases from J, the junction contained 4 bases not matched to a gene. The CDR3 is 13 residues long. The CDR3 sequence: CASRLQGAETQYF. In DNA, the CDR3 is TGTGCCAGCAGATTGCAGGGGGCAGAGACCCAGTACTTC.

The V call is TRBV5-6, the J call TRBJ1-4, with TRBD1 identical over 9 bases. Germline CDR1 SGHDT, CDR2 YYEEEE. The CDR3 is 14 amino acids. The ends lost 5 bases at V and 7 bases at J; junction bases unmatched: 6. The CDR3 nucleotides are TGTGCCAGCAGACCGACAGGGGGAGGTGAAAAACTGTTTTTT. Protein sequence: CASRPTGGGEKLFF.

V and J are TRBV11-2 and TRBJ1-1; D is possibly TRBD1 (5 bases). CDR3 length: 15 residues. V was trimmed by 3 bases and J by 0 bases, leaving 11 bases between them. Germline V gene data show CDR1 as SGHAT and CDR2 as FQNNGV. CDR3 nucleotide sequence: TGTGCCAGCAGCTTTGGACAAATAATGAACACTGAAGCTTTCTTT. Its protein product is CASSFGQIMNTEAFF.

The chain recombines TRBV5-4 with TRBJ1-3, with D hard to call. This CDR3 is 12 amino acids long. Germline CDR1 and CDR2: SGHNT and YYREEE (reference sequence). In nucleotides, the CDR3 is TGTGCGGGAGGAAACTCTGGAAACACCATATATTTT. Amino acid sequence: CAGGNSGNTIYF. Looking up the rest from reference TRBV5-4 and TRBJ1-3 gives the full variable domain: ETGVTQSPTHLIKTRGQQVTLRCSSQSGHNTVSWYQQALGQGPQFIFQYYREEENGRGNFPPRFSGLQFPNYSSELNVNALELDDSALYLCAGGNSGNTIYFGEGSWLTVV.

CDR3 sequence (DNA): TGCGCCAGCAGTGCCCGCGGGGGGAGCACTGAAGCTTTCTTT. This translates into CASSARGGSTEAFF. The chain couples TRBV10-2 to TRBJ1-1, with D possibly being TRBD1 (5 bases). CDR1 is WSHSY and CDR2 is SAAADI in the germline V gene. The CDR3 runs to 14 residues. V was trimmed by 4 bases and J by 4 bases, leaving 13 bases between them.

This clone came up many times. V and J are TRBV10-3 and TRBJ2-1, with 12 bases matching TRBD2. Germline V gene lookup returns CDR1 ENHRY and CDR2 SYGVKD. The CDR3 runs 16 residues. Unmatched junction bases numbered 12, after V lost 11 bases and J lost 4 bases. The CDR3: CASEGPGTSGYNEQFF. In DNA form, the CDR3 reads TGTGCCTCCGAAGGTCCTGGGACTAGCGGGTACAATGAGCAGTTCTTC.

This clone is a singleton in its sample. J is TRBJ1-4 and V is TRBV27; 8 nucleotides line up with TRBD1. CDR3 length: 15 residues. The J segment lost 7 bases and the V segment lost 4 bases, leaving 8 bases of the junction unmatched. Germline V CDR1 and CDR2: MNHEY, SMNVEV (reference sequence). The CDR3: CASSSGQDVGEKLFF. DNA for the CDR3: TGTGCCAGCAGTTCGGGACAGGATGTAGGTGAAAAACTGTTTTTT. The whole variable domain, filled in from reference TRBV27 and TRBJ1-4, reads EAQVTQNPRYLITVTGKKLTVTCSQNMNHEYMSWYRQDPGLGLRQIYYSMNVEVTDKGDVPEGYKVSRKEKRNFPLILESPSPNQTSLYFCASSSGQDVGEKLFFGSGTQLSVL.

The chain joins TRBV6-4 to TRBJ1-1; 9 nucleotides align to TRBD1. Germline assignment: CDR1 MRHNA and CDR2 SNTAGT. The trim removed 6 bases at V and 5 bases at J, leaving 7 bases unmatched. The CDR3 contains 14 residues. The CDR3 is CASRRQGESTEAFF. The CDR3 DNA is TGTGCCAGCAGAAGACAGGGGGAAAGTACTGAAGCTTTCTTT.

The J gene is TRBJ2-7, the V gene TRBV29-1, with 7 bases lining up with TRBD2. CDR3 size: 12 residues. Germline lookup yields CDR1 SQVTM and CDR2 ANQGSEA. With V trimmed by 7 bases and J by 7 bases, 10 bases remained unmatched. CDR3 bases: TGCAGCGGCAGGGAGGGGATGGGGGAGCAGTACTTC. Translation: CSGREGMGEQYF.

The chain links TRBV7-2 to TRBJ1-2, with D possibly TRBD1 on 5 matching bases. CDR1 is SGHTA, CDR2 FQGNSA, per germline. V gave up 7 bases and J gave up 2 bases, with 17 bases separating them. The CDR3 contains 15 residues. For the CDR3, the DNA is TGTGCCAGCACCCGAGGCGGGACGGAGAACTATGGCTACACCTTC. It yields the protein CASTRGGTENYGYTF.

The CDR3 here is CASSGGIGGYGYTF. Written as DNA, the CDR3 is TGTGCCAGCAGCGGAGGGATAGGCGGCTATGGCTACACCTTC. This rearrangement joins TRBV2 to TRBJ1-2; the D is unclear. Trimming took 6 bases from V and 4 from J, leaving 15 bases between them. CDR1 is SNHLY and CDR2 is FYNNEI in the germline V gene. This CDR3 has 14 amino acids.

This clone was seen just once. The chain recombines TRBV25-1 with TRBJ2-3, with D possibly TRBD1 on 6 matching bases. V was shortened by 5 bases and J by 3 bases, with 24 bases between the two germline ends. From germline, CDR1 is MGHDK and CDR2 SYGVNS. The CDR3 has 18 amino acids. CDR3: CASSFPPGTRGMTDTQYF. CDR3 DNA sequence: TGTGCCAGCAGTTTCCCTCCCGGGACCAGGGGAATGACAGATACGCAGTATTTT.

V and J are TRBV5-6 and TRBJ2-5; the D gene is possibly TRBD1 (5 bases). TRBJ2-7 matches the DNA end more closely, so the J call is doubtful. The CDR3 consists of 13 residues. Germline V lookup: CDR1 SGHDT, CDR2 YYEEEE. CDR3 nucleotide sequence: TGTGCCAGCAGCCGATATCAGGGAAACGAGCAGTACTTC. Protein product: CASSRYQGNEQYF.

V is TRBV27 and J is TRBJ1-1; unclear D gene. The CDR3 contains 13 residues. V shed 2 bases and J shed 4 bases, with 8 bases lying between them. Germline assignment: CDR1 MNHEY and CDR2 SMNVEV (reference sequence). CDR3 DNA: TGTGCCAGCAGTTTAGGAGGGTCCACTGAAGCTTTCTTT. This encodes CASSLGGSTEAFF.

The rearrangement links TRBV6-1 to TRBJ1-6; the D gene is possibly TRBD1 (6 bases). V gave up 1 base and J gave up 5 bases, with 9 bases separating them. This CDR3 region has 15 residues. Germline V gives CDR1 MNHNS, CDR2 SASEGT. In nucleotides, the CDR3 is TGTGCCAGCAGTGAAGGGACAGCCAATAATTCACCCCTCCACTTT. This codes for CASSEGTANNSPLHF.

The CDR3 is CASSQGAQGTEAFF. The CDR3 nucleotides read TGCGCCAGCAGCCAGGGGGCGCAGGGCACTGAAGCTTTCTTT. This chain joins TRBV5-1 and TRBJ1-1, with 8 bases matching TRBD1. The CDR3 has 14 residues. The V segment lost 4 bases and the J segment 4 bases; nucleotides outside the gene matches: 6. Looked up from germline, CDR1 is SGHRS and CDR2 is YFSETQ.

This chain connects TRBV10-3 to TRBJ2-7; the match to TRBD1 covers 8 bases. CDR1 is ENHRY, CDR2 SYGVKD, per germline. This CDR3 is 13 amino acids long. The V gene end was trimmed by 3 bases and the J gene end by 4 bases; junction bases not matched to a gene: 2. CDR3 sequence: CAISEDRGYEQYF. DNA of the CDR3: TGTGCCATCAGTGAAGACAGGGGTTACGAGCAGTACTTC.

CDR3 protein: CASSPGTEKLFF. Here the CDR3 DNA reads TGTGCCAGCTCACCCGGGACAGAAAAACTGTTTTTT. J is TRBJ1-4 and V is TRBV18, with a possible D match to TRBD1 (6 bases). This CDR3 contains 12 residues. The ends were cut back, 3 bases at V and 8 bases at J, with 7 bases in the middle. Germline V CDR1 and CDR2: KGHSH, LQKENI.

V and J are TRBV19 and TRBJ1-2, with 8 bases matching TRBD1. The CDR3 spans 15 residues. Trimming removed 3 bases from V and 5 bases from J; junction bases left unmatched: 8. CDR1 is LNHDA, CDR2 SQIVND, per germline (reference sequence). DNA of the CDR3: TGTGCCAGTAGTATCTCTGGACAGGGCCTGTATGGCTACACCTTC. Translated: CASSISGQGLYGYTF. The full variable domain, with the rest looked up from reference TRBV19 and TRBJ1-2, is DGGITQSPKYLFRKEGQNVTLSCEQNLNHDAMYWYRQDPGQGLRLIYYSQIVNDFQKGDIAEGYSVSREKKESFPLTVTSAQKNPTAFYLCASSISGQGLYGYTFGSGTRLTVV.

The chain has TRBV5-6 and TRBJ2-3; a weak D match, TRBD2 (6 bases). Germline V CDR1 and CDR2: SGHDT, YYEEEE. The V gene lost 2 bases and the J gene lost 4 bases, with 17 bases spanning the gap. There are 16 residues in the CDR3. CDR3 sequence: CASSLRVGGAADTQYF. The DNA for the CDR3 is TGTGCCAGCAGCTTAAGGGTCGGCGGGGCAGCAGATACGCAGTATTTT.

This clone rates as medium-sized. The CDR3 is CASSEKRGGYAEQYF. CDR3 nucleotides: TGTGCCAGCAGTGAAAAACGGGGTGGATATGCCGAGCAGTACTTC. The V gene is TRBV6-1, the J gene TRBJ2-7; possible D gene TRBD2, 5 bases. The CDR3 contains 15 residues. Per the germline V gene, CDR1 is MNHNS and CDR2 is SASEGT. The V end lost 2 bases, the J end lost 6 bases, and 17 bases lay between the germline ends.

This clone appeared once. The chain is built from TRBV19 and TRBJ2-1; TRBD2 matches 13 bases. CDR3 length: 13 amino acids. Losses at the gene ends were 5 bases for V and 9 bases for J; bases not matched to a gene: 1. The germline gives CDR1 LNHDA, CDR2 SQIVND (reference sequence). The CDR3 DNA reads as TGTGCCAGTAGTGGACTAGCGGGGGCTGAGCAGTTCTTC. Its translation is CASSGLAGAEQFF.

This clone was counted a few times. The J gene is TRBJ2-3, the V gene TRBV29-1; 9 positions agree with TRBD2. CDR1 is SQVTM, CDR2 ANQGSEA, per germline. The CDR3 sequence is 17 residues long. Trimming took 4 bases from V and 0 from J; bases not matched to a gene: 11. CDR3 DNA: TGCAGCGTTGGAGCCAGCGGGGGGCGTGGTAGCACAGATACGCAGTATTTT. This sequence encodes CSVGASGGRGSTDTQYF.

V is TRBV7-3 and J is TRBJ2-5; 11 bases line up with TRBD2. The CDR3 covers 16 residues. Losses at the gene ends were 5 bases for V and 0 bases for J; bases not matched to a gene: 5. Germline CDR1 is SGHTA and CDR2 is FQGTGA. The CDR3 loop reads CASSNSGGANQETQYF. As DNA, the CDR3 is TGTGCCAGCAGCAATAGCGGGGGGGCAAACCAAGAGACCCAGTACTTC.

CDR3 residues: CASSQEPSQGASNQPQHF. The CDR3 coding sequence is TGTGCCAGCAGCCAAGAACCCTCACAGGGGGCAAGCAATCAGCCCCAGCATTTT. This chain connects TRBV4-2 to TRBJ1-5; 9 nucleotides match TRBD1. The length of the CDR3 is 18 residues. Losses at the gene ends were 0 bases for V and 1 base for J; bases not matched to a gene: 7. Germline V gives CDR1 LGHNA, CDR2 YNFKEQ.

In nucleotides, the CDR3 is TGTGCCAGCAGCTTAGCGCAGGCACCTGGAAACACCATATATTTT. It encodes CASSLAQAPGNTIYF. This chain joins TRBV7-2 and TRBJ1-3, with D unresolved. With 0 bases removed from V and 2 bases from J, the gap between germline ends came to 8 bases. The CDR3 has 15 residues. In germline, CDR1 is SGHTA, CDR2 FQGNSA.

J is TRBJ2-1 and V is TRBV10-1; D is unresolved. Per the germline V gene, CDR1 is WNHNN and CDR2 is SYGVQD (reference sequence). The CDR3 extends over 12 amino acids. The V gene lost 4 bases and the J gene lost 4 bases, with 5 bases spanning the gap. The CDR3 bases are TGCGCCAGCAGTGCCAGATACAATGAGCAGTTCTTC. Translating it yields CASSARYNEQFF.

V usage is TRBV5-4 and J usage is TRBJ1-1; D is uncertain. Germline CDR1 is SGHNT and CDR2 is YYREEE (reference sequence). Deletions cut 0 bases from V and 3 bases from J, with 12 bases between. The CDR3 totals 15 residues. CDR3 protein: CASSLELVRDTEAFF. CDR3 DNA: TGTGCCAGCAGCTTGGAGCTGGTGAGGGACACTGAAGCTTTCTTT.